These 13 T cell receptor beta chains originate from one sample sequenced in a study of T cell changes during pregnancy in multiple sclerosis. Method: immunoSEQ multiplex PCR; TCRdb's copy keeps in-frame clones and lacks some. The sample holds about 27,000 clones, about 90% seen once. The material sequenced was CD8+ T cells from peripheral blood mononuclear cells, taken in the second trimester of pregnancy. These TCRs come from a female donor with multiple sclerosis, enrolled in a pregnancy study.

The chain joins TRBV6-5 to TRBJ1-1; 7 nucleotides agree with TRBD1. Germline loops: CDR1 MNHEY, CDR2 SVGAGI. The CDR3 runs 14 residues. V shed 0 bases and J 7 bases; nucleotides not matched to a gene: 5. The CDR3 is CASSYSTGRGEAFF. DNA for the CDR3: TGTGCCAGCAGTTACTCGACAGGGCGGGGTGAAGCTTTCTTT.

The V gene is TRBV10-3, the J gene TRBJ1-1; no reliable D call. Germline V gene data show CDR1 as ENHRY and CDR2 as SYGVKD. The CDR3 is made up of 12 amino acids. V was cut by 3 bases and J by 10 bases, with 12 bases left in between. The CDR3 DNA reads TGTGCCATCAGTGACGGGGTCGGAGGAGCTTTCTTT. It specifies CAISDGVGGAFF.

This chain uses TRBV13 with TRBJ2-1; TRBD2 matches at 13 bases. The junction had 4 bases not matched to a gene; V was cut back by 0 bases and J by 8 bases. Looked up from germline, CDR1 is PRHDT and CDR2 is FYEKMQ (reference sequence). The CDR3 consists of 16 residues. CDR3 protein: CASSLGRGTSGDEQFF. In DNA, the CDR3 is TGTGCCAGCAGCTTAGGCCGCGGGACTAGCGGGGATGAGCAGTTCTTC.

The V and J genes are TRBV11-3 and TRBJ2-5, with 7 positions matching TRBD1. Germline-derived CDR1 and CDR2 are SGHNT and YENEEA. V lost 4 bases to trimming and J lost 3 bases; unmatched junction nucleotides: 11. This CDR3 region has 16 residues. CDR3 loop: CASSSSWLGGEETQYF. The CDR3 DNA reads TGTGCCAGCAGCTCCTCCTGGTTAGGGGGCGAAGAGACCCAGTACTTC.

DNA of the CDR3: TGTGCCAGCAGCCAAGATGATCCAGCGGGGGATACGCAGTATTTT. Translation: CASSQDDPAGDTQYF. V gene TRBV4-2 combines with J gene TRBJ2-3, with 7 nucleotides matching TRBD2. Germline V gene sequence: CDR1 LGHNA, CDR2 YNFKEQ. This CDR3 is 15 amino acids long. J was trimmed by 6 bases and V by 0 bases; bases with no gene match: 6.

This clone has just one count. The chain uses TRBV6-6 and TRBJ2-7; D is unclear. Trimming left V 2 bases short and J 0 bases short, with 11 bases between. Germline CDR1 MNHNY, CDR2 SVGAGI (reference sequence). The CDR3 has 15 amino acids. CDR3 protein: CASSYEAGSSYEQYF. CDR3 DNA sequence: TGTGCCAGCAGTTACGAGGCTGGCAGCTCCTACGAGCAGTACTTC.

This sequence joins TRBV30 and TRBJ1-5, with unresolved D. Between the trimmed V and J ends, which lost 2 bases and 9 bases, there was a span of 14 bases. The V gene's germline CDR1 is GTSNPN and CDR2 SVGIG (reference sequence). The CDR3 runs to 13 residues. CDR3 DNA: TGTGCCTGGAGTAAGGCCCGGAGGAGGCCCCAGCATTTT. This translates into CAWSKARRRPQHF.

The chain joins TRBV4-1 to TRBJ1-5; no firm D call. CDR3 length equals 15 residues. The V gene lost 1 base and the J gene lost 4 bases, with 11 bases spanning the gap. Germline V lookup: CDR1 MGHRA, CDR2 YSYEKL. This CDR3 is CASSQGWGENQPQHF. In DNA, the CDR3 is TGCGCCAGCAGCCAAGGGTGGGGAGAAAATCAGCCCCAGCATTTT.

This sequence joins TRBV28 and TRBJ2-3, with a weak D call TRBD1 (6 bases). The CDR3 extends over 15 amino acids. Germline-derived CDR1 and CDR2 are MDHEN and SYDVKM. Trimming stripped 7 bases from V and 3 bases from J, with 17 bases between. The CDR3 DNA reads TGTGCCAGCACCGCGTTGGGGGCGCATACAGATACGCAGTATTTT. It specifies CASTALGAHTDTQYF.

This chain uses TRBV6-4 with TRBJ2-3; 14 bases fit TRBD2. The CDR3 runs to 16 residues. From germline, CDR1 is MRHNA and CDR2 SNTAGT. Germline trimming cut 3 bases from V and 4 bases from J; bases unmatched to any gene: 3. CDR3 sequence (DNA): TGTGCCAGCAGTGAGTCGGGACTAGCGGGGGCAGATACGCAGTATTTT. This encodes CASSESGLAGADTQYF.

The gene calls are TRBV30 and TRBJ2-1; 10 bases line up with TRBD2. V was pared by 8 bases and J by 4 bases, with 11 bases of the junction left unmatched. Germline CDR1 and CDR2: GTSNPN and SVGIG (reference sequence). The CDR3 spans 15 residues. For the CDR3, the DNA is TGTGCCGGGGCCCAAGCGGGGGGGCGTTACAATGAGCAGTTCTTC. Residues: CAGAQAGGRYNEQFF. The full variable domain, completed using reference TRBV30 and TRBJ2-1, is SQTIHQWPATLVQPVGSPLSLECTVEGTSNPNLYWYRQAAGRGLQLLFYSVGIGQISSEVPQNLSASRPQDRQFILSSKKLLLSDSGFYLCAGAQAGGRYNEQFFGPGTRLTVL.

V and J are TRBV7-9 and TRBJ2-5; D is ambiguous. V was cut by 7 bases and J by 5 bases, with 11 bases left in between. Germline V gives CDR1 SEHNR, CDR2 FQNEAQ (reference sequence). The CDR3 is 12 amino acids. The CDR3 sequence is CASTTGRETQYF. The CDR3 DNA is TGTGCCAGCACTACCGGCAGGGAGACCCAGTACTTC.

This CDR3 reads CASSFRGPTRNQPQHF. The CDR3, as DNA: TGTGCCAGCAGTTTTAGGGGCCCCACTCGCAATCAGCCCCAGCATTTT. The gene calls are TRBV7-2 and TRBJ1-5; a possible D gene is TRBD1 (5 bases). This CDR3 has 16 amino acids. CDR1 and CDR2 from the germline V gene are SGHTA and FQGNSA. Trimming left V 6 bases short and J 2 bases short, with 17 bases between.